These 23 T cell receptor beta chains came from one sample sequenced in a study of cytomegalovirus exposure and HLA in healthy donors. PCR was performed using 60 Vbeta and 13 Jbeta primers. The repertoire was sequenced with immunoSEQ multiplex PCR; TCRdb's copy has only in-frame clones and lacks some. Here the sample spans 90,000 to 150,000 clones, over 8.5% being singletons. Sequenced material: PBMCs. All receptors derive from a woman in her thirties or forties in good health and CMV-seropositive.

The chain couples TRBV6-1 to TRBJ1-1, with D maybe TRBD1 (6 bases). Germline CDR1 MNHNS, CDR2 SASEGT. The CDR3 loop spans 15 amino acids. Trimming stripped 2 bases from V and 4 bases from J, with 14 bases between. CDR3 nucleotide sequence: TGTGCCAGCAGTGAAAATAGGGGACACGTCACTGAAGCTTTCTTT. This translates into CASSENRGHVTEAFF.

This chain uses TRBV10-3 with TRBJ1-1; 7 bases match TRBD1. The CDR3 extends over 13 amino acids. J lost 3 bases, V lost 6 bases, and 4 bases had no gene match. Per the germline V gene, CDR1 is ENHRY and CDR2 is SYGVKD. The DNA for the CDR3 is TGTGCCATCAGCCCAGGGGGGCACACTGAAGCTTTCTTT. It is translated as CAISPGGHTEAFF.

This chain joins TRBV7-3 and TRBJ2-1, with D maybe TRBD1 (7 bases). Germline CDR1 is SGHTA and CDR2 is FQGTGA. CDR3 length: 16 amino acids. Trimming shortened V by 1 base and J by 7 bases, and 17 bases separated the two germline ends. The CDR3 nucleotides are TGTGCCAGCAGCTTAAAAGGAGGGGGCTTTACAAATGAGCAGTTCTTC. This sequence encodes CASSLKGGGFTNEQFF.

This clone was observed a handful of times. CDR3 sequence reads: CASSRTGSMNTEAFF. In nucleotides, the CDR3 is TGTGCCAGCAGCCGTACAGGGTCGATGAACACTGAAGCTTTCTTT. V gene TRBV11-2 combines with J gene TRBJ1-1; weak D call: TRBD1 (6 bases). The CDR3 totals 15 residues. Germline values: CDR1 SGHAT, CDR2 FQNNGV. Trimming removed 5 bases at V and 0 bases at J, with 13 bases between.

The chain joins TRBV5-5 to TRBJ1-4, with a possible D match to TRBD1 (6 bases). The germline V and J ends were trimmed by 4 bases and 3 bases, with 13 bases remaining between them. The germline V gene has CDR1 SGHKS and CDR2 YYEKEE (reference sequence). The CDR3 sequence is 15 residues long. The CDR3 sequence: CASSRNQGSNEKLFF. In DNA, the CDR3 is TGTGCCAGCAGCCGAAACCAGGGGTCTAATGAAAAACTGTTTTTT. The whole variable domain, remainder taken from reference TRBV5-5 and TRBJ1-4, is DAGVTQSPTHLIKTRGQQVTLRCSPISGHKSVSWYQQVLGQGPQFIFQYYEKEERGRGNFPDRFSARQFPNYSSELNVNALLLGDSALYLCASSRNQGSNEKLFFGSGTQLSVL.

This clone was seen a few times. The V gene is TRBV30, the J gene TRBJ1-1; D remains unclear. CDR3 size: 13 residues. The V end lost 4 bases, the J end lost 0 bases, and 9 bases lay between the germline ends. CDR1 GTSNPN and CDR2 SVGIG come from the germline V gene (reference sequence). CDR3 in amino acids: CAWTAQMNTEAFF. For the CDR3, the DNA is TGTGCCTGGACGGCACAGATGAACACTGAAGCTTTCTTT.

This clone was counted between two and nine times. The CDR3 loop reads CARTGQGANTGELFF. CDR3 DNA sequence: TGTGCCAGAACAGGACAGGGGGCGAACACCGGGGAGCTGTTTTTT. The chain couples TRBV19 to TRBJ2-2; TRBD1 matches 10 bases. V dropped 9 bases and J dropped 0; count of bases not matched to a gene: 4. Germline values: CDR1 LNHDA, CDR2 SQIVND (reference sequence). CDR3 length equals 15 residues.

In DNA form, the CDR3 reads TGTGCCAGCAGCTCAACGGGACAGTCGAGTGAGCAGTACTTC. This codes for CASSSTGQSSEQYF. The chain links TRBV7-7 to TRBJ2-7; TRBD1 matches at 7 bases. The CDR3 covers 14 residues. The junction had 10 bases not matched to a gene; V was cut back by 4 bases and J by 7 bases. Per the germline V gene, CDR1 is SSHAT and CDR2 is FNYEAQ (reference sequence).

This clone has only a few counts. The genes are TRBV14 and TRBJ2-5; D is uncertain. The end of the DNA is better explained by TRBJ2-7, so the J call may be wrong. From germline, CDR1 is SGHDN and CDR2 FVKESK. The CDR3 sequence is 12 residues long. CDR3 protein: CASSPHNYEQYF. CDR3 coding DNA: TGTGCCAGCAGCCCACACAACTACGAGCAGTACTTC.

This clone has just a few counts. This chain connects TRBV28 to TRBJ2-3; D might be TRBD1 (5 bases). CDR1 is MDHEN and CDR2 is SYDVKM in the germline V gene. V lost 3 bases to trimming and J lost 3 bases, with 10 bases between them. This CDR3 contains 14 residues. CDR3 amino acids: CASSFAGNTDTQYF. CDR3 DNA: TGTGCCAGCAGTTTTGCAGGGAATACAGATACGCAGTATTTT.

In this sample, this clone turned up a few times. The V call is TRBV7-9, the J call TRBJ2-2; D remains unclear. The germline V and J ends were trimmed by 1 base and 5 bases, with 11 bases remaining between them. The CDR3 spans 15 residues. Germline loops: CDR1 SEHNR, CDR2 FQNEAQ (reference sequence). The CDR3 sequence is CASSLGTVGTGELFF. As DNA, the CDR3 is TGTGCCAGCAGCTTAGGAACAGTTGGGACCGGGGAGCTGTTTTTT.

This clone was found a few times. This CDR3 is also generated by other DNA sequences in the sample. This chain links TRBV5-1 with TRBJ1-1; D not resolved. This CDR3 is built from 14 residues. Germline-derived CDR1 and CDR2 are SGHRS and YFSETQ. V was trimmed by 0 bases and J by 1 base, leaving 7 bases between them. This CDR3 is CASSLAGGNTEAFF. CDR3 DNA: TGCGCCAGCAGCTTGGCCGGTGGGAACACTGAAGCTTTCTTT.

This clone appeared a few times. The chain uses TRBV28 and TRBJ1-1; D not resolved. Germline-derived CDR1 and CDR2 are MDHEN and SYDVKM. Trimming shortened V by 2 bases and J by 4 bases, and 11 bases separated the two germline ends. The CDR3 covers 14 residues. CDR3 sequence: CASSLSRFSTEAFF. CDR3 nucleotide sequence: TGTGCCAGCAGTTTAAGTCGGTTCTCCACTGAAGCTTTCTTT.

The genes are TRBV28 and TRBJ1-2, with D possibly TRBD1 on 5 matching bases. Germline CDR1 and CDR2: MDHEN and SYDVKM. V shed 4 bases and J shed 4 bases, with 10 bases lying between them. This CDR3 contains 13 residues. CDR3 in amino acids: CASSSVGGYGYTF. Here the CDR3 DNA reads TGTGCCAGCAGTTCCGTGGGGGGCTATGGCTACACCTTC.

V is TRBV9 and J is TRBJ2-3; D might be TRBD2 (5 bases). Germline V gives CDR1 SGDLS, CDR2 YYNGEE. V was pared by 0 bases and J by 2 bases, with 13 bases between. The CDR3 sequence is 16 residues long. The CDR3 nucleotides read TGTGCCAGCAGCGTAGGTTCGGGAATCCTCACAGATACGCAGTATTTT. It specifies CASSVGSGILTDTQYF. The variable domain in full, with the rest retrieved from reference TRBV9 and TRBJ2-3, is DSGVTQTPKHLITATGQRVTLRCSPRSGDLSVYWYQQSLDQGLQFLIQYYNGEERAKGNILERFSAQQFPDLHSELNLSSLELGDSALYFCASSVGSGILTDTQYFGPGTRLTVL.

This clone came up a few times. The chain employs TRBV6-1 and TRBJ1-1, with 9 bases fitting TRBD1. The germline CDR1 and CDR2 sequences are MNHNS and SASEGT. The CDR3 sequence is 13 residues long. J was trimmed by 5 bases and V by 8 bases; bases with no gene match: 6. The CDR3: CASQGQGGTEAFF. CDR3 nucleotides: TGTGCCAGCCAGGGACAGGGAGGTACTGAAGCTTTCTTT.

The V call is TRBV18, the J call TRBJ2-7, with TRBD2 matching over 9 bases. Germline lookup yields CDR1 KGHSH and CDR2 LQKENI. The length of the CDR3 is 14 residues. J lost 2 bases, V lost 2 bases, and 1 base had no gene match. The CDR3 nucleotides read TGTGCCAGCTCACCAGTAGCGGGGGCCTACGAGCAGTACTTC. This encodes CASSPVAGAYEQYF.

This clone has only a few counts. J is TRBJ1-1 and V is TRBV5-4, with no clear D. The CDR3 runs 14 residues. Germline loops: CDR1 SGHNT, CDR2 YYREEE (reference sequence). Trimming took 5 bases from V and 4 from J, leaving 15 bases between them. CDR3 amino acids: CASRGEGESTEAFF. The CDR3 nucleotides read TGTGCCAGCAGGGGCGAGGGCGAGAGCACTGAAGCTTTCTTT.

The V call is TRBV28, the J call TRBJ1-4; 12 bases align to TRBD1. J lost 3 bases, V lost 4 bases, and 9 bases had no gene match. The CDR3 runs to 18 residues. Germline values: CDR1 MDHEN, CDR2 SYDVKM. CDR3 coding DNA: TGTGCCAGCAGTTCCCCTGGGGACAGGGGGCTCCCTAATGAAAAACTGTTTTTT. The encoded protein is CASSSPGDRGLPNEKLFF.

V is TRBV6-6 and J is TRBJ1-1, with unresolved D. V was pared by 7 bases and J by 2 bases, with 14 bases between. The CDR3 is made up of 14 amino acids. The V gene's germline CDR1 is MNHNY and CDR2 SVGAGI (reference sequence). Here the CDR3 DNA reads TGTGCCAGCACCGACTCCGGATCCAACACTGAAGCTTTCTTT. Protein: CASTDSGSNTEAFF.

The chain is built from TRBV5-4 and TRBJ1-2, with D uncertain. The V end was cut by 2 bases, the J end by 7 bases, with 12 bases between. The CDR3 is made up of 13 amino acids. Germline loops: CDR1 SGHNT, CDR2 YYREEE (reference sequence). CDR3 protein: CASSLYPGGGYTF. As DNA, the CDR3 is TGTGCCAGCAGCTTATATCCGGGAGGTGGCTACACCTTC. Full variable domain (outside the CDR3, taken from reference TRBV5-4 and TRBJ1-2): ETGVTQSPTHLIKTRGQQVTLRCSSQSGHNTVSWYQQALGQGPQFIFQYYREEENGRGNFPPRFSGLQFPNYSSELNVNALELDDSALYLCASSLYPGGGYTFGSGTRLTVV.

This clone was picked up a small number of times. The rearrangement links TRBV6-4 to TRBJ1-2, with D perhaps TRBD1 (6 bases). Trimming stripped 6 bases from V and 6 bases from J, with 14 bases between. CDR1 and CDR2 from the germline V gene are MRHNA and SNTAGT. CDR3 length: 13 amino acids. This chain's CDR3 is CASRLTGIDGYTF. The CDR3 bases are TGTGCCAGCAGGCTAACAGGGATCGATGGCTACACCTTC.

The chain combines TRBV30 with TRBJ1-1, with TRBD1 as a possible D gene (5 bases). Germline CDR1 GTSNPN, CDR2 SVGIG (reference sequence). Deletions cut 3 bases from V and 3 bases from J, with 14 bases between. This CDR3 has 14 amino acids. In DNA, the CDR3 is TGTGCCTGGAGCCACAGTACAGGTTACACTGAAGCTTTCTTT. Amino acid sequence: CAWSHSTGYTEAFF.